This is a list of T cell receptor beta chains from one sample in a study of shared clonotypes between healthy human individuals. Method: immunoSEQ multiplex PCR; TCRdb's copy keeps in-frame clones and lacks some. In the table there are about 680,000 clones, about 91% of which are singletons. Sequencing used naive CD8+ T cells sorted from blood. The receptors originated from a man aged 25 to 40 in good health. The CDR3 runs from the conserved cysteine through the conserved F or W. D genes are given only for firm matches. Some rows mark clone size as missing; the rest say once, few, many or name a class of expanded clone.

J gene: TRBJ2-1
V gene: TRBV7-9
D gene: TRBD2
clone size: once
CDR3 DNA: TGTGCCAGCAGCTTTCCCCCGACTAGCGGGATTAACAATGAGCAGTTCTTC
CDR3 protein: CASSFPPTSGINNEQFF

J gene: TRBJ2-1
V gene: TRBV27
D gene: TRBD2
clone size: -
CDR3 DNA: TGTGCCAGCAGTCCGCTAGCGGGAGGGAACCCTGAGCAGTTCTTC
CDR3 protein: CASSPLAGGNPEQFF

J gene: TRBJ2-3
V gene: TRBV2
D gene: -
clone size: -
CDR3 DNA: TGTGCCAGCAGTGCCGGGACGGACTACACAGATACGCAGTATTTT
CDR3 protein: CASSAGTDYTDTQYF

J gene: TRBJ2-1
V gene: TRBV7-3
D gene: TRBD1
clone size: -
CDR3 DNA: TGTGCCAGCAGCTTTGGGGACAGAAACAATGAGCAGTTCTTC
CDR3 protein: CASSFGDRNNEQFF

J gene: TRBJ2-1
V gene: TRBV11-3
D gene: -
clone size: once
CDR3 DNA: TGTGCCAGCAGCTCAGGACAGGGAGGGCTCTACAATGAGCAGTTCTTC
CDR3 protein: CASSSGQGGLYNEQFF

J gene: TRBJ1-1
V gene: TRBV7-9
D gene: -
clone size: -
CDR3 DNA: TGTGCCAGCAGCTTAGCCATCCCGAACACTGAAGCTTTCTTT
CDR3 protein: CASSLAIPNTEAFF

J gene: TRBJ2-3
V gene: TRBV9
D gene: TRBD2
clone size: -
CDR3 DNA: TGTGCCAGCAGCGTAGAGTTAGCGGGAGGGACAGATACGCAGTATTTT
CDR3 protein: CASSVELAGGTDTQYF

J gene: TRBJ2-2
V gene: TRBV12-5
D gene: TRBD2
clone size: -
CDR3 DNA: TGTGCTAGTGGTTTGCTCCTAGCGGGAGGGGACACCGGGGAGCTGTTTTTT
CDR3 protein: CASGLLLAGGDTGELFF

J gene: TRBJ2-5
V gene: TRBV27
D gene: -
clone size: -
CDR3 DNA: TGTGCCAGCAGGCCAAACTATCTAGGATTGGAGACCCAGTACTTC
CDR3 protein: CASRPNYLGLETQYF

J gene: TRBJ1-6
V gene: TRBV7-2
D gene: TRBD1
clone size: -
CDR3 DNA: TGTGCCAGCAGCTGGGACAGGGGACTCAATTCACCCCTCCACTTT
CDR3 protein: CASSWDRGLNSPLHF

J gene: TRBJ1-1
V gene: TRBV19
D gene: TRBD1
clone size: -
CDR3 DNA: TGTGCCAGCACTATAGGGCCAGGGGGCCAGACTGAAGCTTTCTTT
CDR3 protein: CASTIGPGGQTEAFF

J gene: TRBJ1-1
V gene: TRBV6-1
D gene: -
clone size: -
CDR3 DNA: TGTGCCAGCAGTGTCAGGGATAAGGGGATGAACACTGAAGCTTTCTTT
CDR3 protein: CASSVRDKGMNTEAFF

J gene: TRBJ2-2
V gene: TRBV5-6
D gene: -
clone size: -
CDR3 DNA: TGTGCCAGCACACCAGGGTGGAACACCGGGGAGCTGTTTTTT
CDR3 protein: CASTPGWNTGELFF

J gene: TRBJ2-7
V gene: TRBV7-2
D gene: TRBD2
clone size: -
CDR3 DNA: TGTGCCAGCAGCTTACTAGCGGGAGGGTACGACGAGCAGTACTTC
CDR3 protein: CASSLLAGGYDEQYF

J gene: TRBJ2-2
V gene: TRBV7-9
D gene: TRBD2
clone size: -
CDR3 DNA: TGTGCCAGCAGCTTCCCGCAGCGGGAGCCAAACACCGGGGAGCTGTTTTTT
CDR3 protein: CASSFPQREPNTGELFF

J gene: TRBJ2-7
V gene: TRBV28
D gene: -
clone size: -
CDR3 DNA: TGTGCCAGCAGCCTAGGCTTGGGGAACGAGCAGTACTTC
CDR3 protein: CASSLGLGNEQYF

J gene: TRBJ1-2
V gene: TRBV27
D gene: -
clone size: -
CDR3 DNA: TGTGCCAGCAGAGGTCTACCGGGACAAGATCAATTCCTTAACTATGGCTACACCTTC
CDR3 protein: CASRGLPGQDQFLNYGYTF

J gene: TRBJ1-1
V gene: TRBV27
D gene: TRBD1
clone size: once
CDR3 DNA: TGTGCCAGCTCCGACGCGGACAGGGACACTGAAGCTTTCTTT
CDR3 protein: CASSDADRDTEAFF